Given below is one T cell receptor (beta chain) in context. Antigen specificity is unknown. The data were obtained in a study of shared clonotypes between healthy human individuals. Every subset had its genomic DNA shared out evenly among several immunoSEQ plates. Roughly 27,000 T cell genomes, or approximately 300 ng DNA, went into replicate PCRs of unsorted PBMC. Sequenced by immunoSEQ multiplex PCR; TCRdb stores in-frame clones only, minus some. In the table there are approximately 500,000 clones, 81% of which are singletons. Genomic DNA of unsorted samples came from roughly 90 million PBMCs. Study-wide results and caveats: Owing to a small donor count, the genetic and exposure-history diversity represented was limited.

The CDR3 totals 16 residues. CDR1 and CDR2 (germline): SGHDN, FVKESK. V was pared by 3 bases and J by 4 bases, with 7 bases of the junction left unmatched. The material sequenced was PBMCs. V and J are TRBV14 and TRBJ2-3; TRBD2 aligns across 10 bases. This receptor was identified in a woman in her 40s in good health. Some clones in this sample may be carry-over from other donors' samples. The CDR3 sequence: CASSHRAGGLSDTQYF. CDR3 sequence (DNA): TGTGCCAGCAGCCACCGAGCGGGAGGGTTGTCAGATACGCAGTATTTT.